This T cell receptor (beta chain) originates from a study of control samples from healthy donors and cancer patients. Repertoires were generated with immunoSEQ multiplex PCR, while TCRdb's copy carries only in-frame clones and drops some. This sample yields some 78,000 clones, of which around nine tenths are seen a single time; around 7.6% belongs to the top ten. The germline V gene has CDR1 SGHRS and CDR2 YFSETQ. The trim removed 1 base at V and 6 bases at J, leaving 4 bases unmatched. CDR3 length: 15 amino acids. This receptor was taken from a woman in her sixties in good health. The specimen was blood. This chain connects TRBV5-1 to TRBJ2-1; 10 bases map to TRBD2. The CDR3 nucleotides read TGCGCCAGCAGCTTGCGTCTAGCGGGGGTCAATGAGCAGTTCTTC. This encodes CASSLRLAGVNEQFF.